These 4 T cell receptor beta chains came from one sample sequenced in a study of post-analysis software for immune sequencing data. Whole-study results and caveats: Comparison of patients with controls showed 5 or 6 TRBV segments more frequent in patients, TRBV5-6, TRBV5-1 and TRBV20-1 among them.

Which antigens these TCRs recognize remains unknown. Unique molecular identifiers had been added to the TCR beta cDNA libraries. TCRdb re-called the PCR reads through MiXCR, storing one row per CDR3 protein. The sample yields some 450,000 distinct CDR3 sequences, 45% seen once. Source material: blood. Source of these receptors: a girl aged 10-17 years with multiple sclerosis.

This sequence joins TRBV20-1 and TRBJ1-5; TRBD1 matches at 10 bases. Germline loops: CDR1 DFQATT, CDR2 SNEGSKA (reference sequence). J lost 3 bases, V lost 6 bases, and 2 bases had no gene match. The CDR3 spans 13 residues. The CDR3 DNA is TGCAGTGCCGGGACAGGGGACAATCAGCCCCAGCATTTT. Its protein product is CSAGTGDNQPQHF.

The chain links TRBV5-1 to TRBJ2-5; 10 bases are a match to TRBD2. The CDR3 is 14 amino acids. Germline V gives CDR1 SGHRS, CDR2 YFSETQ. J lost 5 bases, V lost 5 bases, and 6 bases had no gene match. Written as DNA, the CDR3 is TGCGCCAGCAGGGTTAGCGGGAGGAAGGAGACCCAGTACTTC. This sequence encodes CASRVSGRKETQYF.

This chain connects TRBV10-3 to TRBJ2-5; 9 bases agree with TRBD2. From germline, CDR1 is ENHRY and CDR2 SYGVKD. CDR3 length equals 16 residues. V gave up 3 bases and J gave up 5 bases; unmatched junction bases: 10. CDR3 DNA sequence: TGTGCCATCAGTGAAGGTGCGCGGGAGGGCCTGGAGACCCAGTACTTC. Its protein is CAISEGAREGLETQYF.

The chain recombines TRBV3-1 with TRBJ2-3; D is ambiguous. CDR3 length: 12 amino acids. The V gene lost 0 bases and the J gene lost 5 bases, with 3 bases spanning the gap. CDR1 is LGHDT, CDR2 YNNKEL, per germline (reference sequence). CDR3 amino acids: CASSQDIDTQYF. CDR3 sequence (DNA): TGTGCCAGCAGCCAAGATATAGATACGCAGTATTTT.